This T cell receptor beta chain was recorded in a study of shared clonotypes between healthy human individuals. Per the germline V gene, CDR1 is SGDLS and CDR2 is YYNGEE. This CDR3 region has 15 residues. V gave up 5 bases and J gave up 4 bases; unmatched junction bases: 11. The repertoire was sequenced with immunoSEQ multiplex PCR; TCRdb's copy has only in-frame clones and lacks some. The repertoire holds about 92,000 clones, with roughly 45% as singletons. This clone was picked up a small number of times. Sample: PBMCs. This chain joins TRBV9 and TRBJ2-7; TRBD1 agrees at 8 bases. The clonotype was recovered from a middle-aged woman in good health. Some clones in this sample may be carry-over from other donors' samples. Here the CDR3 DNA reads TGTGCCAGCAGTCGTATGGGACAGGACCTTTACGAGCAGTACTTC. Its translation is CASSRMGQDLYEQYF.